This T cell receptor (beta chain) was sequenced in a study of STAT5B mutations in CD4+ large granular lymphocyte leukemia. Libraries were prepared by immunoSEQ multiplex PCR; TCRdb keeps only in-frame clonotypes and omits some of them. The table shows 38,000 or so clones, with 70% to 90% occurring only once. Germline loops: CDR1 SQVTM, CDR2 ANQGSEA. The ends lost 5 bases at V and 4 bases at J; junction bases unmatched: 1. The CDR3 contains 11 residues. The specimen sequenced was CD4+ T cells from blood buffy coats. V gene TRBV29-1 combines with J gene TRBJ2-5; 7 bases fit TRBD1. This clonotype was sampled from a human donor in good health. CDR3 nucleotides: TGCAGCGTTCCAGGGGGAGAGACCCAGTACTTC. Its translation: CSVPGGETQYF.